The rows below give T cell receptor beta chains drawn from one sample of a study of cytomegalovirus exposure and HLA in healthy donors. Some clones are missing from TCRdb's copy, which holds only in-frame ones; the method was immunoSEQ multiplex PCR. This table holds roughly 200,000 clones, 70% to 85% found once. Material for sequencing was PBMCs. The receptors were gathered from a woman aged 40 to 50 in good health and CMV-seronegative. The CDR3 runs from the conserved cysteine through the conserved F or W. Each record gives: CDR3 protein, CDR3 length, V gene, J gene.

CASSIVRANTGELFF	15	TRBV19	TRBJ2-2
CAISESTAGAGGPGTGELFF	20	TRBV10-3	TRBJ2-2
CASSPWTGRIGYGYTF	16	TRBV6-6	TRBJ1-2
CASSKGVSYNEQFF	14	TRBV11-2	TRBJ2-1
CASSIVRTTHNEQFF	15	TRBV19	TRBJ2-1
CASSYSMAGLGYTF	14	TRBV6-5	TRBJ1-2
CASRPPDSPTGELFF	15	TRBV6-6	TRBJ2-2
CASSSPSGGASEAFF	15	TRBV7-3	TRBJ1-1
CASSERTDKETQYF	14	TRBV11-3	TRBJ2-5
CASSLGRFPQAFF	13	TRBV28	TRBJ1-1
CASRRGGGVQETQYF	15	TRBV21-1	TRBJ2-5
CASSQDTGGDTQYF	14	TRBV4-1	TRBJ2-3
CASRREVSLEAFF	13	TRBV25-1	TRBJ1-1
CASSLAGQGADEQYF	15	TRBV7-9	TRBJ2-7
CSVESQGSSGNTIYF	15	TRBV29-1	TRBJ1-3
CASSQGNRGDIHEQFF	16	TRBV4-3	TRBJ2-1
CASSPDIRGEAFF	13	TRBV7-9	TRBJ1-1
CASSRATGDEQYF	13	TRBV7-6	TRBJ2-7
CASSLALRQGQNTGELFF	18	TRBV5-1	TRBJ2-2
CASSSWTSGVAYEQYF	16	TRBV7-8	TRBJ2-7
CASSMLESSYEQYF	14	TRBV13	TRBJ2-7
CASREQLLGELFF	13	TRBV19	TRBJ2-2
CASKSVPSTDTQYF	14	TRBV2	TRBJ2-3
CASSLGRVEKLFF	13	TRBV28	TRBJ1-4
CASSPTSGQKRYGYTF	16	TRBV5-1	TRBJ1-2
CASSGLSEQPQHF	13	TRBV2	TRBJ1-5
CASLRDSGYRNYGYTF	16	TRBV6-6	TRBJ1-2
CASSPIEIANTGELFF	16	TRBV18	TRBJ2-2
CASSFLVQGAMYGYTF	16	TRBV27	TRBJ1-2
CASSRLAARDVYEQYF	16	TRBV5-1	TRBJ2-7
CASSPTSGGAGVTQYF	16	TRBV27	TRBJ2-5
CASSVGLAGYTF	12	TRBV25-1	TRBJ1-2
CASSEQAAKDEQFF	14	TRBV9	TRBJ2-1
CASSFLLAGGRNEQFF	16	TRBV27	TRBJ2-1
CASSQEATGGGTDTQYF	17	TRBV4-2	TRBJ2-3